The present entry profiles one TCR beta chain with its context. Its antigen is currently not known. This specimen comes from a study of CXCR3-negative and CXCR3-positive naive CD8 T cells (dated by TCRdb to between 2018 and 2021). Regarding the complete study: Around 140 million TRB reads were obtained in total, roughly 1.5 +/- 0.3 million reads per library. Diversity and physicochemical repertoire analyses covered about a dozen donors pooled from two independent experiments. The TRBV-TRBJ cluster analysis covered naive subsets from 5 donors and memory cells from 3 donors.

TCRdb records NextSeq 550 as the sequencer. The Human TCR Profiling Kit (MiLaboratory) was used to prepare UMI-labeled 5' RACE TRB cDNA libraries. The full amount of extracted RNA was used for cDNA synthesis, and the full amount of resulting cDNA was used for PCR amplification. The libraries were made side by side, with each library going through the same number of PCR cycles. Concerning the study's data processing: With a minimum of two reads required per UMI, MIGEC and MiXCR pulled out about 50,000 +/- 10,000 unique UMI-labeled TRB cDNA molecules from each library. On average, each library contained approximately 40,000 +/- 10,000 functional in-frame TRB CDR3 nucleotide clonotypes without stop codons. Diversity metrics, including normalized Shannon-Wiener and Chao1, were computed in VDJtools after downsampling to 5000 UMI-labeled TRB molecules per sample. VDJtools computed clonotype-size-weighted physicochemical properties of the central five CDR3 residues: interaction energy, strength, volume and Kidera factor 4. TCRdb reprocessed the reads and lists each CDR3 protein sequence as a single entry, with no DNA. The V and J calls were determined by TCRdb, not by the authors. This sample's table has entries for about 23,000 distinct CDR3 sequences. The ten most abundant clones make up roughly 20% of the sample.

Each CD8+ T cell subset was flow-sorted in triplicate, with some 300,000 cells per subset placed directly into RLT lysis buffer. Using standard density gradient centrifugation, peripheral blood mononuclear cells were isolated from buffy coats. Total RNA was extracted from sorted cells with an RNeasy Mini Kit. The germline V gene encodes CDR1 MGHRA and CDR2 YSYEKL. From the cysteine through the phenylalanine, the CDR3 covers 15 amino acids. Only the protein sequence is given. Points the paper makes about the study in general: Naive CXCR3-negative and CXCR3-positive cells from the same donor showed similar TRBV-TRBJ usage, whereas memory cells showed distinct patterns. Freshly isolated PBMCs were used for most assays because CXCR3 expression partially decreased after cryopreservation. Because surface CD5, which is linked to self-reactivity in mice, was comparable between the naive subsets, TCR interaction strength was also inferred from TRB CDR3 physicochemical properties. Repertoire diversity was comparably high in both naive subsets but much lower in memory CD8+ T cells.

The specimen sequenced was memory CD8+ T cells from blood. The intended sense of this specimen's cell subset or site label: conventional CD8+ memory T cells (TMEM), sorted as controls. Rearrangement joined TRBV4-1 to TRBJ2-1; as DNA is missing, the TRBD1 call by TCRdb cannot be tested. This TCR was sampled from a human donor in good health. Some clones in this sample may be carry-over from other donors' samples. The CDR3 in this case is CASSDRQGDYNEQFF.